The 30 T cell receptor beta chains listed next were all sequenced from one sample in a study of early T cells in non-severe SARS-CoV-2 infection. TCRdb reprocessed the 5' RACE reads with MiXCR, giving one entry per CDR3 protein. The sample lists 50,000 to 60,000 distinct CDR3 sequences, roughly 11% seen once, with roughly a tenth in the top ten. Material: whole blood. The receptors come from an adult who was a healthcare worker with PCR-confirmed SARS-CoV-2 infection or an uninfected control (not recorded which).

This clonotype showed up many times. CDR3: CASSKPLGWDEQFF. The CDR3 DNA is TGTGCCAGCAGTAAGCCACTAGGCTGGGATGAGCAGTTCTTC. The chain couples TRBV12-3 or TRBV12-4 to TRBJ2-1, with D perhaps TRBD2 (5 bases). This CDR3 is 14 amino acids long. The ends were cut back, 5 bases at V and 8 bases at J, with 16 bases in the middle.

This clonotype was counted ten times or more. The V gene is TRBV5-1, the J gene TRBJ1-5; D is undetermined. V lost 4 bases and J 0 bases, leaving 11 bases between the germline ends. CDR1 and CDR2 from the germline V gene are SGHRS and YFSETQ. The CDR3 length is 15 residues. CDR3 in DNA: TGCGCCAGCAGCCCGACCGGGAGTAGCAATCAGCCCCAGCATTTT. Translating gives CASSPTGSSNQPQHF.

By sample fraction, this clonotype is medium-sized (0.01 to 0.1%). The V gene is TRBV7-2, the J gene TRBJ1-1, with a weak D call TRBD1 (5 bases). Trimming removed 3 bases from V and 6 bases from J, with 11 bases in between. CDR3 length: 13 residues. Germline CDR1 and CDR2: SGHTA and FQGNSA. The CDR3 sequence is CASSFDRGAEAFF. CDR3 coding DNA: TGTGCCAGCAGCTTTGATCGAGGGGCTGAAGCTTTCTTT.

The sample holds many counts of this clonotype. The J gene is TRBJ2-1, the V gene TRBV7-9; D might be TRBD1 (6 bases). This CDR3 contains 14 residues. Germline V gene lookup returns CDR1 SEHNR and CDR2 FQNEAQ (reference sequence). Trimming cost V 1 base and J 5 bases, with 9 bases left between them. CDR3 sequence reads: CASSLGRQDNEQFF. CDR3 in DNA: TGTGCCAGCAGCTTAGGTCGACAGGACAATGAGCAGTTCTTC.

V usage is TRBV28 and J usage is TRBJ2-2; D assignment may be TRBD1 or TRBD2 (5 bases each). This CDR3 region has 14 residues. V was pared by 10 bases and J by 5 bases, with 17 bases between. Germline loops: CDR1 MDHEN, CDR2 SYDVKM. Here the CDR3 reads CANGAGTDTGELFF. DNA of the CDR3: TGTGCCAACGGAGCTGGGACCGATACCGGGGAGCTGTTTTTT.

This clonotype was observed a handful of times. The chain joins TRBV5-1 to TRBJ2-1; 10 bases fit TRBD1. This CDR3 is 15 amino acids long. The V gene's germline CDR1 is SGHRS and CDR2 YFSETQ. The ends lost 4 bases at V and 2 bases at J; junction bases unmatched: 3. The CDR3 is CASSVGQGAYNEQFF. Written as DNA, the CDR3 is TGCGCCAGCAGCGTAGGACAGGGGGCCTACAATGAGCAGTTCTTC.

This clonotype was picked up many times. J is TRBJ2-1 and V is TRBV6-6; 7 bases are a match to TRBD1. J was trimmed by 4 bases and V by 7 bases; bases with no gene match: 13. This CDR3 region has 16 residues. Germline V gene lookup returns CDR1 MNHNY and CDR2 SVGAGI (reference sequence). This CDR3 reads CASILRGTEDYNEQFF. The CDR3 DNA reads TGTGCCAGCATTTTACGTGGGACAGAGGATTACAATGAGCAGTTCTTC.

This clonotype was picked up many times. The chain combines TRBV5-6 with TRBJ2-2; D is unresolved. From germline, CDR1 is SGHDT and CDR2 YYEEEE. The CDR3 consists of 15 residues. Trimming cost V 4 bases and J 6 bases, with 16 bases left between them. The CDR3 spells CASSNGRHPAGELFF. Written as DNA, the CDR3 is TGTGCCAGCAGCAATGGACGGCATCCAGCCGGGGAGCTGTTTTTT. Complete variable domain (other parts from reference TRBV5-6 and TRBJ2-2): DAGVTQSPTHLIKTRGQQVTLRCSPKSGHDTVSWYQQALGQGPQFIFQYYEEEERQRGNFPDRFSGHQFPNYSSELNVNALLLGDSALYLCASSNGRHPAGELFFGEGSRLTVL.

This clonotype has ten or more counts. V and J are TRBV7-6 and TRBJ2-1; D may correspond to TRBD1 or TRBD2 (5 bases each). Germline V gene sequence: CDR1 SGHVS, CDR2 FNYEAQ. This CDR3 contains 14 residues. The V and J ends lost 3 bases and 6 bases respectively, with 12 bases between them. CDR3 coding DNA: TGTGCCAGCAGCTTTGGGACCATACCCAATGAGCAGTTCTTC. Encoded protein: CASSFGTIPNEQFF.

V and J are TRBV27 and TRBJ2-1; 14 bases align to TRBD2. V trimming: 6 bases; J trimming: 7 bases; junction bases outside the gene matches: 11. This CDR3 contains 17 residues. Per the germline V gene, CDR1 is MNHEY and CDR2 is SMNVEV (reference sequence). CDR3 DNA sequence: TGTGCCAGCAGCGTAGATCCGGGACTAGCGGGAGTTAATGAGCAGTTCTTC. This encodes CASSVDPGLAGVNEQFF.

In its sample, this clonotype was seen many times. The genes are TRBV14 and TRBJ2-5; tentatively, D is TRBD1 or TRBD2 (7 bases each). V lost 0 bases and J 10 bases, leaving 21 bases between the germline ends. This CDR3 has 16 amino acids. Looked up from germline, CDR1 is SGHDN and CDR2 is FVKESK. For the CDR3, the DNA is TGTGCCAGCAGCCAAGAAAGCGGGACAGTTCGAGTGAGCCAGTACTTC. Amino acids: CASSQESGTVRVSQYF. Using reference TRBV14 and TRBJ2-5 for the parts outside the CDR3, the full variable domain is EAGVTQFPSHSVIEKGQTVTLRCDPISGHDNLYWYRRVMGKEIKFLLHFVKESKQDESGMPNNRFLAERTGGTYSTLKVQPAELEDSGVYFCASSQESGTVRVSQYFGPGTRLLVL.

This clonotype was recorded at least ten times. The rearrangement joins TRBV7-9 to TRBJ2-7, with TRBD1 matching 10 bases. Germline CDR1 reads SEHNR; CDR2 reads FQNEAQ (reference sequence). The CDR3 length is 15 residues. V shed 0 bases, J shed 7 bases, and the junction held 6 bases outside the gene matches. CDR3 loop: CASSLATTGGREQYF. The CDR3 region has the DNA TGTGCCAGCAGCTTAGCGACGACAGGGGGCCGGGAGCAGTACTTC. The full variable domain, completed using reference TRBV7-9 and TRBJ2-7, is DTGVSQNPRHKITKRGQNVTFRCDPISEHNRLYWYRQTLGQGPEFLTYFQNEAQLEKSRLLSDRFSAERPKGSFSTLEIQRTEQGDSAMYLCASSLATTGGREQYFGPGTRLTVT.

This clonotype was seen only a few times. V is TRBV18 and J is TRBJ2-1, with 10 bases that match TRBD2. The germline V gene encodes CDR1 KGHSH and CDR2 LQKENI. This CDR3 is built from 13 residues. V gave up 6 bases and J gave up 7 bases; unmatched junction bases: 3. In DNA form, the CDR3 reads TGTGCCAGCTCCGAACTAGCGGGGAATGAGCAGTTCTTC. This translates into CASSELAGNEQFF.

This clonotype has just a few counts. The V gene is TRBV27, the J gene TRBJ2-7; TRBD1 is a possible D gene (5 bases). Trimming stripped 5 bases from V and 0 bases from J, with 14 bases between. The CDR3 totals 15 residues. The germline CDR1 and CDR2 sequences are MNHEY and SMNVEV (reference sequence). The CDR3 bases are TGTGCCAGCAGTCTCCAGGGCGTATCCTCCTACGAGCAGTACTTC. Translation gives CASSLQGVSSYEQYF.

The V gene is TRBV4-1, the J gene TRBJ1-1; 8 bases fit TRBD1. The germline V gene encodes CDR1 MGHRA and CDR2 YSYEKL. This CDR3 is 15 amino acids long. V dropped 2 bases and J dropped 6; count of bases not matched to a gene: 8. The CDR3 nucleotides are TGCGCCAGCAGCCAACCATGGACAGGGAAGGCTGAAGCTTTCTTT. The encoded protein is CASSQPWTGKAEAFF.

The chain links TRBV2 to TRBJ2-2, with D possibly being TRBD1 (5 bases). Trimming shortened V by 4 bases and J by 9 bases, and 21 bases separated the two germline ends. Germline V gene sequence: CDR1 SNHLY, CDR2 FYNNEI. This CDR3 is built from 16 residues. The CDR3 nucleotides are TGTGCCAGCAGTGTTAAGGGGCCCCCGAGGACCAGGGAGCTGTTTTTT. Translated: CASSVKGPPRTRELFF.

In this sample, this clonotype turned up many times. V and J are TRBV7-3 and TRBJ1-1; 7 bases are shared with TRBD1. Unmatched junction bases numbered 4, after V lost 4 bases and J lost 5 bases. The CDR3 runs to 13 residues. CDR1 and CDR2 from the germline V gene are SGHTA and FQGTGA. The DNA for the CDR3 is TGTGCCAGCAGCTACAGGGGAGGGACTGAAGCTTTCTTT. Protein sequence: CASSYRGGTEAFF.

This clonotype occurred many times. The J gene is TRBJ2-6, the V gene TRBV10-2; unclear D gene. Trimming pared 3 bases from V and 2 bases from J, leaving 8 bases between. The CDR3 consists of 15 residues. Germline CDR1 WSHSY, CDR2 SAAADI. CDR3 residues: CASSEQTTGANVLTF. DNA of the CDR3: TGCGCCAGCAGTGAACAGACCACTGGGGCCAACGTCCTGACTTTC.

This clonotype was recorded many times. This CDR3 is CASTSTGELFF. In nucleotides, the CDR3 is TGTGCCAGCACATCCACCGGGGAGCTGTTTTTT. The gene calls are TRBV2 and TRBJ2-2; unclear D gene. Per the germline V gene, CDR1 is SNHLY and CDR2 is FYNNEI. Trimming shortened V by 7 bases and J by 4 bases, and 4 bases separated the two germline ends. The CDR3 runs 11 residues. Drawing the rest from reference TRBV2 and TRBJ2-2, the complete variable domain is EPEVTQTPSHQVTQMGQEVILRCVPISNHLYFYWYRQILGQKVEFLVSFYNNEISEKSEIFDDQFSVERPDGSNFTLKIRSTKLEDSAMYFCASTSTGELFFGEGSRLTVL.

The rearrangement uses TRBV11-2 and TRBJ2-2; D remains ambiguous. The V gene lost 3 bases and the J gene lost 9 bases, with 8 bases spanning the gap. The CDR3 is made up of 12 amino acids. Germline CDR1 is SGHAT and CDR2 is FQNNGV. CDR3 in amino acids: CASSFLPRELFF. Here the CDR3 DNA reads TGTGCCAGCAGCTTTCTTCCCCGGGAGCTGTTTTTT.

The chain joins TRBV27 to TRBJ1-5; D gene uncertain. The V gene's germline CDR1 is MNHEY and CDR2 SMNVEV (reference sequence). The CDR3 is made up of 13 amino acids. V lost 4 bases, J lost 7 bases, and 11 bases lay in between. The CDR3 loop reads CASSSVAAQPQHF. The CDR3 nucleotides are TGTGCCAGCAGTTCCGTGGCAGCCCAGCCCCAGCATTTT.

This sequence joins TRBV18 and TRBJ2-7; 7 bases agree with TRBD2. This CDR3 region has 15 residues. The V gene's germline CDR1 is KGHSH and CDR2 LQKENI. With V trimmed by 4 bases and J by 2 bases, 8 bases remained unmatched. The CDR3 region is CASSRASGQTYEQYF. The DNA for the CDR3 is TGTGCCAGCTCACGTGCTAGCGGCCAGACCTACGAGCAGTACTTC.

This clonotype was counted between two and nine times. The chain is built from TRBV30 and TRBJ2-4; D may be TRBD2 (6 bases). From germline, CDR1 is GTSNPN and CDR2 SVGIG (reference sequence). V was trimmed by 5 bases and J by 0 bases, leaving 8 bases between them. The CDR3 consists of 13 residues. The CDR3: CAWAGLAKNIQYF. The CDR3 DNA follows: TGTGCCTGGGCGGGGTTAGCCAAAAACATTCAGTACTTC.

This clonotype has only a few counts. The chain links TRBV19 to TRBJ1-5, with D uncertain. This CDR3 has 14 residues. V was shortened by 4 bases and J by 0 bases, with 7 bases between the two germline ends. Germline-derived CDR1 and CDR2 are LNHDA and SQIVND (reference sequence). Here the CDR3 DNA reads TGTGCCAGTAGTAACGTGTATAGCAATCAGCCCCAGCATTTT. Translating it yields CASSNVYSNQPQHF.

This clonotype was counted ten times or more. The chain carries TRBV28 and TRBJ2-1; TRBD1 agrees at 7 bases. Germline assignment: CDR1 MDHEN and CDR2 SYDVKM. This CDR3 contains 17 residues. Trimming took 4 bases from V and 3 from J; bases not matched to a gene: 12. Here the CDR3 DNA reads TGTGCCAGCAGTTCAAGACGGACAGGAAACCTCTACAATGAGCAGTTCTTC. Protein product: CASSSRRTGNLYNEQFF.

This clonotype was observed at least ten times. V is TRBV25-1 and J is TRBJ2-7, with TRBD1 identical over 9 bases. Germline trimming cut 6 bases from V and 0 bases from J; bases unmatched to any gene: 3. There are 14 residues in the CDR3. Germline V CDR1 and CDR2: MGHDK, SYGVNS. The CDR3: CASRGQGLSYEQYF. The CDR3 coding sequence is TGTGCCAGCAGGGGACAGGGCCTCTCCTACGAGCAGTACTTC.

This clonotype was seen ten or more times. The V and J genes are TRBV5-5 and TRBJ2-7, with 7 bases that match TRBD1. V was pared by 3 bases and J by 1 base, with 7 bases of the junction left unmatched. The CDR3 sequence is 15 residues long. In germline, CDR1 is SGHKS, CDR2 YYEKEE (reference sequence). The CDR3 region is CASSSQGTPSYEQYF. The CDR3 DNA reads as TGTGCCAGCAGCTCACAGGGGACCCCGTCCTACGAGCAGTACTTC. Full variable domain (missing parts from reference TRBV5-5 and TRBJ2-7): DAGVTQSPTHLIKTRGQQVTLRCSPISGHKSVSWYQQVLGQGPQFIFQYYEKEERGRGNFPDRFSARQFPNYSSELNVNALLLGDSALYLCASSSQGTPSYEQYFGPGTRLTVT.

This clonotype was observed a few times. J is TRBJ2-7 and V is TRBV2; the D is unclear. The V and J ends lost 4 bases and 1 base respectively, with 5 bases between them. The CDR3 runs to 12 residues. Germline lookup yields CDR1 SNHLY and CDR2 FYNNEI. The CDR3 loop is CASSARSYEQYF. DNA for the CDR3: TGTGCCAGCAGTGCCAGGTCCTACGAGCAGTACTTC.

The chain is built from TRBV15 and TRBJ2-7; D call uncertain. The germline V gene encodes CDR1 LNHNV and CDR2 YYDKDF (reference sequence). The CDR3 is 13 residues long. Between the trimmed V and J ends, which lost 0 bases and 5 bases, there was a span of 8 bases. CDR3 coding DNA: TGTGCCACCAGCAGAGATAGGAGAGACGAGCAGTACTTC. Translated, it gives CATSRDRRDEQYF. The full variable domain, rest sourced from reference TRBV15 and TRBJ2-7, is DAMVIQNPRYQVTQFGKPVTLSCSQTLNHNVMYWYQQKSSQAPKLLFHYYDKDFNNEADTPDNFQSRRPNTSFCFLDIRSPGLGDTAMYLCATSRDRRDEQYFGPGTRLTVT.

In its sample, this clonotype was seen many times. The CDR3 nucleotides are TGTGCCAGCAGCCAAGAACAGGCCGCCTCCTACGAGCAGTACTTC. It encodes CASSQEQAASYEQYF. V is TRBV3-1 and J is TRBJ2-7, with D perhaps matching TRBD1 (5 bases). The CDR3 is 15 residues long. Germline CDR1 is LGHDT and CDR2 is YNNKEL (reference sequence). V was clipped by 0 bases and J by 0 bases, with 9 bases between them.